This T cell receptor beta chain was identified in a study of STAT5B mutations in CD4+ large granular lymphocyte leukemia. Trimming stripped 4 bases from V and 3 bases from J, with 16 bases between. Germline loops: CDR1 SGHKS, CDR2 YYEKEE (reference sequence). The CDR3 loop spans 16 amino acids. With respect to this clone: No antigen is known for it.

The survey-level immunoSEQ assay was used. Assay used: immunoSEQ multiplex PCR; TCRdb lists only in-frame clones, some missing. The table lists 4,000 to 6,000 clones, around 88% of them singletons. General study findings and limits: No patients shared main leukemic clonotypes, though 25% to 30% appeared at low frequency elsewhere. Patient CD4-sorted repertoires looked more clonal than healthy CD4+ repertoires, even without putative leukemic clones. Higher CD4+ than CD8+ T-LGLL clonality might reflect small sample size.

This clonotype originated in a man aged 40-55 years with CD4+ T-cell large granular lymphocyte leukemia. The genes are TRBV5-5 and TRBJ1-4, with D perhaps matching TRBD1 (5 bases). Sequenced input: PBMCs. Here the CDR3 reads CASSLVRQSANEKLFF. In nucleotides, the CDR3 is TGTGCCAGCAGCCTTGTGAGACAGAGTGCTAATGAAAAACTGTTTTTT.